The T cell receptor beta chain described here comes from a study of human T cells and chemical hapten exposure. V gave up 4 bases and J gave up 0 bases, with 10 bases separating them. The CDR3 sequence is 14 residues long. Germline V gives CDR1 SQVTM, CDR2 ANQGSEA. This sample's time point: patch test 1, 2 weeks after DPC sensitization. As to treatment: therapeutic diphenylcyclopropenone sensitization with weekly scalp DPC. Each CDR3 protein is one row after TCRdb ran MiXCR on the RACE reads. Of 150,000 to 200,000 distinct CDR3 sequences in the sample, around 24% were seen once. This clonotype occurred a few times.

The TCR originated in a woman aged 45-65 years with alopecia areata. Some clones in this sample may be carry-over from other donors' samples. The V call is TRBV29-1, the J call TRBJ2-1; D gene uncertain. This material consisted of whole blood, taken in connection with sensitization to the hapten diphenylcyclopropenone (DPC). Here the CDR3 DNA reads TGCAGCGTTGTTACCTCGAGCTCCTACAATGAGCAGTTCTTC. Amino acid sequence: CSVVTSSSYNEQFF.